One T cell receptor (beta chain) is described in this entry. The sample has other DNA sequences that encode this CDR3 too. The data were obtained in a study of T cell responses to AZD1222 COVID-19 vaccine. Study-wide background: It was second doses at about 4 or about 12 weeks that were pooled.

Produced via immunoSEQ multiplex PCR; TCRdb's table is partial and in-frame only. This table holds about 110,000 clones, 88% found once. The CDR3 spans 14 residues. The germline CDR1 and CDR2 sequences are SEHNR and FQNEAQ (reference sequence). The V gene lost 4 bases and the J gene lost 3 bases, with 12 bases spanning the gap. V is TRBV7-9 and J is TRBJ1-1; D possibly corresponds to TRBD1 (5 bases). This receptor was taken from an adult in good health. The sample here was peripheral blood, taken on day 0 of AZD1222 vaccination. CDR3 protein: CASSSQGGDTEAFF. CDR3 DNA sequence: TGTGCCAGCAGCTCCCAGGGAGGTGACACTGAAGCTTTCTTT.